This record looks at one TCR beta chain sequence and its context. Its target is not known. The CDR3 is 17 residues long. CDR1 is SEHNR and CDR2 is FQNEAQ in the germline V gene (reference sequence). J lost 0 bases, V lost 5 bases, and 9 bases had no gene match. The sample belongs to a study of CD8+CD57+ T cells in acquired aplastic anemia. Study summary: The study obtained an average of about 3.2 ug of DNA from sorted CD4+ and CD8+ cells. Notes on the study in general: No significant difference in CD8+ Simpson's diversity was found between patients and controls. Comparison of patients with controls identified around 31 shared CD8+ CDR3 sequences.

Profiles of TCR beta VDJ and CDR3 were generated from a genomic DNA template. TCRdb ran MiXCR on the reads and lists one entry per CDR3 protein. The data contain around 250,000 distinct CDR3 sequences, approximately 57% of them seen just once; the ten biggest clones take up less than 9.5%. V usage is TRBV7-9 and J usage is TRBJ2-7; 11 nucleotides match TRBD1. This receptor was identified in a human donor with severe aplastic anemia or a healthy control (not recorded which). Sequenced: sorted CD4+, CD8+, or CD8+CD57+ T cells (not recorded which) from PBMCs. The CDR3 reads CASSAGQGTGGSYEQYF. CDR3 sequence (DNA): TGTGCCAGCAGCGCGGGACAGGGGACAGGGGGCTCCTACGAGCAGTACTTC. The full variable domain, completed using reference TRBV7-9 and TRBJ2-7, is DTGVSQNPRHKITKRGQNVTFRCDPISEHNRLYWYRQTLGQGPEFLTYFQNEAQLEKSRLLSDRFSAERPKGSFSTLEIQRTEQGDSAMYLCASSAGQGTGGSYEQYFGPGTRLTVT.